This T cell receptor (beta chain) was sequenced during a study of T cells after posttransplantation cyclophosphamide. Study-level points and caveats: Skin or GI-infiltrating T cells shared few TRB sequences with blood. Later blood repertoires were often dominated by clones from the donor CD8+ memory compartment.

There are 14 residues in the CDR3. Germline V gene sequence: CDR1 SEHNR, CDR2 FQNEAQ (reference sequence). After removal of 5 bases from V and 3 bases from J, the junction contained 6 bases not matched to a gene. With regard to this clone: Its antigen is unidentified.

Using immunoSEQ multiplex PCR, the repertoire was profiled, and TCRdb retains in-frame clones only, with some absent. Of some 7,300 clones listed, 81% were seen once; the top ten hold 20% to 25%. Busulfan-fludarabine conditioning, marrow transplant, and cyclophosphamide on days +3 and +4 were administered. This receptor was obtained from a female patient in her 50s who received an allogeneic stem cell transplant from a related donor, was CMV-positive, and had no GVHD. The graft donor may have contributed some T cells. This sample comprised PBMCs, obtained after allogeneic stem cell transplant with posttransplant cyclophosphamide. V usage is TRBV7-9 and J usage is TRBJ2-7, with 8 bases matching TRBD2. The CDR3 DNA reads as TGTGCCAGCAGCCAGGGACTAGTAGGCTACGAGCAGTACTTC. Translating it yields CASSQGLVGYEQYF.